Listed below are T cell receptor beta chains from one sample, sequenced in a study of cytomegalovirus exposure and HLA in healthy donors. Method: immunoSEQ multiplex PCR; TCRdb's copy keeps in-frame clones and lacks some. The data contain a few hundred thousand clones, about 83% of them singletons. Material for sequencing was PBMCs. Source of these receptors: a girl between 10 and 17 years old in good health and CMV-seronegative. Each CDR3 is given with its conserved first and last residue. A D gene is named only where the DNA matches it firmly. Rows may omit the clone size; those that give it use once, few, many or a size class.

.	TRBV28	TRBJ2-3	.	CASSLSGTFGVRIDTQYF	TGTGCCAGCAGTTTATCCGGGACTTTTGGTGTTAGGATAGATACGCAGTATTTT
.	TRBV6-6	TRBJ1-2	.	CASSDYGYTF	TGTGCCAGCAGCGACTATGGCTACACCTTC
.	TRBV28	TRBJ1-6	TRBD1	CASSPRDRGSYSPLHF	TGTGCCAGCAGTCCCCGGGACAGGGGGTCGTATTCACCCCTCCACTTT
.	TRBV7-2	TRBJ2-2	TRBD1	CASRGQGQGGELFF	TGTGCCAGCAGAGGACAGGGGCAAGGCGGGGAGCTGTTTTTT
.	TRBV5-1	TRBJ1-6	.	CASSFEGNSPLHF	TGCGCCAGCAGCTTCGAGGGAAATTCACCCCTCCACTTT
few	TRBV5-6	TRBJ1-1	.	CASSPAGMNTEAFF	TGTGCCAGCAGCCCCGCAGGGATGAACACTGAAGCTTTCTTT
.	TRBV10-3	TRBJ1-1	.	CAISGSFGGGIGAFF	TGTGCCATCAGTGGATCTTTTGGGGGGGGCATTGGAGCTTTCTTT
.	TRBV18	TRBJ2-7	TRBD1	CASSPSDRGAEQYF	TGTGCCAGCTCACCGTCCGACAGGGGAGCCGAGCAGTACTTC
once	TRBV2	TRBJ2-7	.	CASSEGRGSPYEQYF	TGTGCCAGCAGTGAAGGCAGAGGCTCCCCCTACGAGCAGTACTTC
.	TRBV21-1	TRBJ2-7	.	CAKQGRYEQYF	TGTGCCAAACAGGGGCGCTACGAGCAGTACTTC
.	TRBV4-1	TRBJ2-4	.	CASSQTRLAKNIQYF	TGCGCCAGCAGCCAAACCAGGCTAGCCAAAAACATTCAGTACTTC
once	TRBV7-2	TRBJ2-7	TRBD2	CASSLAGGELTYEQYF	TGTGCCAGCAGCCTAGCGGGGGGGGAACTCACCTACGAGCAGTACTTC
.	TRBV5-6	TRBJ2-1	TRBD2	CASSFGGRAWEQFF	TGTGCCAGCAGCTTCGGCGGGAGGGCTTGGGAGCAGTTCTTC
.	TRBV5-5	TRBJ1-4	.	CASSSATGNEKLFF	TGTGCCAGCAGCTCGGCCACAGGGAATGAAAAACTGTTTTTT
once	TRBV28	TRBJ2-7	TRBD2	CASSLLQLAGEQYF	TGTGCCAGCAGTTTACTCCAACTAGCGGGAGAGCAGTACTTC
.	TRBV18	TRBJ2-7	TRBD2	CASRPSGGYTYEQYF	TGTGCCAGCCGACCCAGCGGGGGGTACACCTACGAGCAGTACTTC
.	TRBV5-1	TRBJ2-7	TRBD1	CASSLSGQGPYEQYF	TGCGCCAGCAGCTTATCAGGACAGGGTCCCTACGAGCAGTACTTC
.	TRBV7-8	TRBJ1-5	TRBD1	CASSLGQGASYSNQPQHF	TGTGCCAGCAGCTTAGGACAGGGGGCGAGTTATAGCAATCAGCCCCAGCATTTT
.	TRBV5-6	TRBJ1-2	TRBD1	CASRSLGQGALIGYTF	TGTGCCAGCAGGTCCCTAGGACAGGGGGCGTTGATCGGCTACACCTTC
.	TRBV7-2	TRBJ2-3	TRBD2	CASSLVGVAGTDTQYF	TGTGCCAGCAGCTTAGTAGGGGTAGCGGGAACAGATACGCAGTATTTT
.	TRBV9	TRBJ2-3	.	CASSAHTDTQYF	TGTGCCAGCAGCGCTCACACCGATACGCAGTATTTT
.	TRBV7-9	TRBJ1-4	TRBD1	CASSPPRGSNEKLFF	TGTGCCAGCAGCCCACCCAGGGGGTCCAATGAAAAACTGTTTTTT
once	TRBV11-2	TRBJ2-1	TRBD2	CASSSVGLAGTEQFF	TGTGCCAGCAGCTCCGTAGGACTAGCGGGCACCGAGCAGTTCTTC
.	TRBV25-1	TRBJ2-7	.	CASSFSTGIAYEQYF	TGTGCCAGCAGTTTTAGTACAGGCATTGCCTACGAGCAGTACTTC
.	TRBV19	TRBJ1-2	TRBD1	CASSRTGTGVYGYTF	TGTGCCAGTAGTAGAACCGGGACAGGGGTCTATGGCTACACCTTC
.	TRBV9	TRBJ1-2	.	CASSVDTNYGYTF	TGTGCCAGCAGCGTAGACACTAACTATGGCTACACCTTC